This T cell receptor beta chain is drawn from a study of shared clonotypes between healthy human individuals. Overall study context: With ages of 18 to 49, the donors were a couple of women and a few men. Notes on the study in general: Generation probabilities of non-shared clonotypes were lower (relative to those shared by all four donors).

Only in-frame clones appear in the TCRdb table, and some are missing; sequencing was by immunoSEQ multiplex PCR. This sample has 550,000 to 750,000 clones; about 95% occur once, and the top ten carry 0.1% to 0.11%. Naive CD8 cells were CD45RO-negative, positively selected for CCR7, excluding terminally differentiated effector memory CD45RA+ cells. Regarding this clone: Its specificity is not known.

Sequenced material: naive CD8+ T cells sorted from blood. This receptor was taken from a woman in her 30s in good health.

CDR3 sequence reads: CSVEDTLTYEQYF. Written as DNA, the CDR3 is TGCAGCGTTGAGGACACGTTAACCTACGAGCAGTACTTC. The V call is TRBV29-1, the J call TRBJ2-7, with TRBD1 as a possible D gene (5 bases). Per the germline V gene, CDR1 is SQVTM and CDR2 is ANQGSEA. Trimming stripped 3 bases from V and 2 bases from J, with 11 bases between. This CDR3 comprises 13 residues.